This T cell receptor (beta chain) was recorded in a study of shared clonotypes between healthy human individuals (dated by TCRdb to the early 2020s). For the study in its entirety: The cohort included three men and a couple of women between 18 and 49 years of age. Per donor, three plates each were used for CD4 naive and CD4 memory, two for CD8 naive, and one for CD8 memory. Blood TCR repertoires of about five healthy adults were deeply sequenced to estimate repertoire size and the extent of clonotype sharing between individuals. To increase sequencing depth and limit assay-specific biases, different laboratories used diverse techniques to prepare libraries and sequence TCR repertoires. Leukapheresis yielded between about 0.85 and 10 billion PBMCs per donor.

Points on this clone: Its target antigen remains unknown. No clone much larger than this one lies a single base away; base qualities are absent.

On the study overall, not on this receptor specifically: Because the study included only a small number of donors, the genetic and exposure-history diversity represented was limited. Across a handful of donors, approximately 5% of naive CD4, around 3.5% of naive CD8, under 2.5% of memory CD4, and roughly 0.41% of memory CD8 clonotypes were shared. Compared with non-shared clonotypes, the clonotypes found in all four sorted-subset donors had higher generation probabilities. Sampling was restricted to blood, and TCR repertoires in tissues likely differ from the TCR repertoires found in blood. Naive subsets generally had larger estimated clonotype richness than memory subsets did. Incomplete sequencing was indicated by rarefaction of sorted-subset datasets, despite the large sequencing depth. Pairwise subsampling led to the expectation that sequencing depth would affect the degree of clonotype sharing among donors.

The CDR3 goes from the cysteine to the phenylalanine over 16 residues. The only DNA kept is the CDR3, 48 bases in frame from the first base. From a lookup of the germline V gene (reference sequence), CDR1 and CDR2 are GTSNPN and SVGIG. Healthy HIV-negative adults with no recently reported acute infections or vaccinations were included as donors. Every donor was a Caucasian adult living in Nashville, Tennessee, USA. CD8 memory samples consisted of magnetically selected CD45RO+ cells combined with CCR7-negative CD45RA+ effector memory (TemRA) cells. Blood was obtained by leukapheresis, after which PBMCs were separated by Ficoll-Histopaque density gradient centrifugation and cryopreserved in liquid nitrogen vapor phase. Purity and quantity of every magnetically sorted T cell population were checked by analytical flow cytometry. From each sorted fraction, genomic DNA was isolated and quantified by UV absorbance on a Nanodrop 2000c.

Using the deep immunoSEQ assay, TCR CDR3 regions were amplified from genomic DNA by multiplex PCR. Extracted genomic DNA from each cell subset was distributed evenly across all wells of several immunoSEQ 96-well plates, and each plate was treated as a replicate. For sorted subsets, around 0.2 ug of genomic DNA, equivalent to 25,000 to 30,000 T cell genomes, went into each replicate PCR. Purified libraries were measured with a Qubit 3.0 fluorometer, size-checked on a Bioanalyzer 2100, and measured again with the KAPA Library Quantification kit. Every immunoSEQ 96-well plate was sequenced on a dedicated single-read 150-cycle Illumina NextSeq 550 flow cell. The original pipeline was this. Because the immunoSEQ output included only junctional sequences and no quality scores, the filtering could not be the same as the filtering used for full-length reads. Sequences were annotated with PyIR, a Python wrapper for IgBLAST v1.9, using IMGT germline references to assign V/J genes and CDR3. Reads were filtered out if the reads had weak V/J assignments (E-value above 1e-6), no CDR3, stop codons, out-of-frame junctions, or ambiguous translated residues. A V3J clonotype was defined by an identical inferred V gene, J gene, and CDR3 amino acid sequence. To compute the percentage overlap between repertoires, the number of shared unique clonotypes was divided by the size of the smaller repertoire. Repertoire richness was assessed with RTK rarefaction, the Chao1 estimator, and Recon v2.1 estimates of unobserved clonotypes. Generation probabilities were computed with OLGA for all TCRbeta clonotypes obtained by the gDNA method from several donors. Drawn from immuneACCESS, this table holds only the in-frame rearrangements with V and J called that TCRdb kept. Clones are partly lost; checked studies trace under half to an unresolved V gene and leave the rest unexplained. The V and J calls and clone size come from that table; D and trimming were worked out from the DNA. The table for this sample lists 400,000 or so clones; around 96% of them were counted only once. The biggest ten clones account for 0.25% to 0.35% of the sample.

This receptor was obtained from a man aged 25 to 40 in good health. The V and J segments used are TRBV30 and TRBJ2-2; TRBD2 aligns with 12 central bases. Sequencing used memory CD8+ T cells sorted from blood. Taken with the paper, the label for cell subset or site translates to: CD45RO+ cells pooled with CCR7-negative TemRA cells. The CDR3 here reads CALWTSGKSVTGELFF. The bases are TGTGCACTGTGGACTAGCGGGAAGTCAGTCACCGGGGAGCTGTTTTTT.